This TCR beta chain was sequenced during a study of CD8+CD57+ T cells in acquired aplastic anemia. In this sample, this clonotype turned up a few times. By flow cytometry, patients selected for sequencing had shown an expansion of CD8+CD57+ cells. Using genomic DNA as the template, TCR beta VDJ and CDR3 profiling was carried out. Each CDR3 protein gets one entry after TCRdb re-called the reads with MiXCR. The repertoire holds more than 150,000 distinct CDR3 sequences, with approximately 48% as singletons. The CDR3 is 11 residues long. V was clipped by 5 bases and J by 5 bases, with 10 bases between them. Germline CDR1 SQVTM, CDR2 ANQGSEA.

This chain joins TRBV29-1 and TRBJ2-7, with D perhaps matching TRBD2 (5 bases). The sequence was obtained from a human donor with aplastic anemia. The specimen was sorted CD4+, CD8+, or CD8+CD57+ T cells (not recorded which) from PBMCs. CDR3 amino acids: CSVRLNHEQYF. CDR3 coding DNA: TGCAGCGTTCGACTAAACCACGAGCAGTACTTC.